The next 10 T cell receptor beta chains were all read from a single sample in a study of T-cell reconstitution after alpha-beta-depleted transplantation in children. Construction of the TCRbeta library involved unique molecular identifiers. TCRdb itself ran the PCR reads through MiXCR, one entry per CDR3 protein. The table has some 500,000 distinct CDR3 sequences, around 20% seen once. The source was PBMCs from the stem cell graft donor, collected from the stem cell graft. The origin of the receptors is a human donor who donated a stem cell graft to a child with acute lymphoblastic leukemia.

The chain links TRBV24-1 to TRBJ2-3; D unresolved. With 5 bases removed from V and 3 bases from J, the gap between germline ends came to 11 bases. This CDR3 region has 14 residues. From germline, CDR1 is KGHDR and CDR2 SFDVKD. CDR3 nucleotides: TGTGCCACCAGTGGGGCTAGTCTAACAGATACGCAGTATTTT. Its protein is CATSGASLTDTQYF.

The chain recombines TRBV9 with TRBJ2-7; 12 nucleotides line up with TRBD1. V was clipped by 4 bases and J by 5 bases; unmatched bases: 7. The CDR3 is 15 residues long. Germline V CDR1 and CDR2: SGDLS, YYNGEE. The DNA for the CDR3 is TGTGCCAGCAGCCCTAGAGGGACAGGGGGCAACGAGCAGTACTTC. This encodes CASSPRGTGGNEQYF.

This clonotype was counted between two and nine times. This chain links TRBV2 with TRBJ2-1; no clear D gene. Germline CDR1 reads SNHLY; CDR2 reads FYNNEI. The V and J ends lost 4 bases and 4 bases respectively, with 11 bases between them. The length of the CDR3 is 14 residues. CDR3 in DNA: TGTGCCAGCAGTGTGGTAACACTTTACAATGAGCAGTTCTTC. This translates into CASSVVTLYNEQFF.

This sequence joins TRBV5-6 and TRBJ2-3; D is undetermined. Trimming took 0 bases from V and 6 from J, leaving 14 bases between them. The CDR3 contains 15 residues. Germline V gives CDR1 SGHDT, CDR2 YYEEEE. In DNA, the CDR3 is TGTGCCAGCAGCTTGGCCCGTCTCCAGACGGATACGCAGTATTTT. Residues: CASSLARLQTDTQYF.

The rearrangement links TRBV5-5 to TRBJ2-5, with a possible D match to TRBD2 (6 bases). The V end lost 3 bases, the J end lost 7 bases, and 16 bases lay between the germline ends. CDR3 size: 14 residues. The V gene's germline CDR1 is SGHKS and CDR2 YYEKEE (reference sequence). The DNA of the CDR3 is TGTGCCAGCAGCTCGGGACTCGCCCCGGGGACCCAGTACTTC. Amino acid sequence: CASSSGLAPGTQYF.

The chain carries TRBV20-1 and TRBJ2-7; 11 bases agree with TRBD1. Germline V gene sequence: CDR1 DFQATT, CDR2 SNEGSKA (reference sequence). After removal of 0 bases from V and 8 bases from J, the junction contained 9 bases not matched to a gene. This CDR3 has 15 residues. CDR3 DNA: TGCAGTGCTAGAGATCCTGGGACAGGGGGTACCCAGCAGTACTTC. This gives the protein CSARDPGTGGTQQYF.

V is TRBV20-1 and J is TRBJ2-1, with D unclear. The CDR3 runs to 15 residues. The germline V and J ends were trimmed by 2 bases and 0 bases, with 11 bases remaining between them. The germline CDR1 and CDR2 sequences are DFQATT and SNEGSKA (reference sequence). Here the CDR3 DNA reads TGCAGTGCTAGAAGCTCCAGCCTCTCCTACAATGAGCAGTTCTTC. Translation gives CSARSSSLSYNEQFF.

This clonotype was seen only a few times. CDR3 in amino acids: CATSTKAGANEQYF. The DNA of the CDR3 is TGTGCCACCAGCACCAAAGCGGGAGCAAACGAGCAGTACTTC. V usage is TRBV15 and J usage is TRBJ2-7; 8 bases match TRBD2. J gave up 5 bases and V 4 bases, and 7 bases lay outside the gene matches. From germline, CDR1 is LNHNV and CDR2 YYDKDF (reference sequence). The CDR3 totals 14 residues.

The chain employs TRBV15 and TRBJ2-7; TRBD2 is a possible D gene (5 bases). The CDR3 contains 13 residues. Germline CDR1 LNHNV, CDR2 YYDKDF (reference sequence). Trimming took 5 bases from V and 4 from J, leaving 12 bases between them. In nucleotides, the CDR3 is TGTGCCACCAGCCCCCAGACTAAATACGAGCAGTACTTC. This codes for CATSPQTKYEQYF.

This clonotype was seen only a few times. This chain links TRBV12-3 or TRBV12-4 with TRBJ2-1, with no clear D. The V end was cut by 3 bases, the J end by 0 bases, with 12 bases between. The CDR3 runs 16 residues. Written as DNA, the CDR3 is TGTGCCAGCAGTTTTAGGCCGCCAAGCTCCTACAATGAGCAGTTCTTC. It is translated as CASSFRPPSSYNEQFF.